Below, one TCR beta chain is given with its context. Its antigen is currently unknown. This sample stems from a study of cytomegalovirus exposure and HLA in healthy donors. Regarding the study as a whole: It was found in a later analysis that first-cohort TCR clusters tended to co-occur in the 100 to 150 validation repertoires. It was confirmed in vitro that a few of the CMV-associated chains were specific for CMV antigens. The study designated 164 TCR beta chains cytomegalovirus-associated. Published work reported that the classifier diagnosed cytomegalovirus status with high specificity and sensitivity.

From germline, CDR1 is MNHEY and CDR2 SVGAGI. CDR3 length: 14 amino acids. V was shortened by 4 bases and J by 0 bases, with 9 bases between the two germline ends. Profiling relied on immunoSEQ multiplex PCR, and the TCRdb table lists in-frame clones only, not all of them. The data contain about 280,000 clones, around 87% of them singletons. The clonotype originates from a woman aged 18-29 years in good health and CMV-seronegative. Source material: PBMCs. The genes are TRBV6-5 and TRBJ1-2, with a tentative D call TRBD1 (6 bases). The CDR3 loop is CASSSRTANYGYTF. The CDR3 DNA reads as TGTGCCAGCAGTTCCCGGACAGCTAACTATGGCTACACCTTC.